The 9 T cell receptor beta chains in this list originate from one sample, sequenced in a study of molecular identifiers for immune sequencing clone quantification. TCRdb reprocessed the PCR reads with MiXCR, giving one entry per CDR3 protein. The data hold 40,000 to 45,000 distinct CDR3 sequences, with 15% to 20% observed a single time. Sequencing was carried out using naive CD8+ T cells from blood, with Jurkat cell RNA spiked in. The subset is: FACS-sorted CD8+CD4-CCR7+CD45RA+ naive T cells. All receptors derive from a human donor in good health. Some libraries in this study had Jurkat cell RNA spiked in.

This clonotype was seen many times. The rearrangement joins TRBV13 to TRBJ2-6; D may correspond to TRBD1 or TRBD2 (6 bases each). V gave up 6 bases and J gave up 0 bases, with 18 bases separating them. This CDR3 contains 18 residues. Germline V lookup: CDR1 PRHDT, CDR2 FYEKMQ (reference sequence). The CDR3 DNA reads TGTGCCAGCAGTCGCGGGACATTATCAAGCTCTGGGGCCAACGTCCTGACTTTC. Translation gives CASSRGTLSSSGANVLTF.

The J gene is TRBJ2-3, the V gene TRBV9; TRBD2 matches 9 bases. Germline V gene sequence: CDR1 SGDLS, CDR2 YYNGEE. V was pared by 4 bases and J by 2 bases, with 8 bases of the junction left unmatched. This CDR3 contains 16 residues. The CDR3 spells CASSSIAGDITDTQYF. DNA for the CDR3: TGTGCCAGCAGCTCAATAGCGGGGGATATCACAGATACGCAGTATTTT. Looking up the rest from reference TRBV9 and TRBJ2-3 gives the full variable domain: DSGVTQTPKHLITATGQRVTLRCSPRSGDLSVYWYQQSLDQGLQFLIQYYNGEERAKGNILERFSAQQFPDLHSELNLSSLELGDSALYFCASSSIAGDITDTQYFGPGTRLTVL.

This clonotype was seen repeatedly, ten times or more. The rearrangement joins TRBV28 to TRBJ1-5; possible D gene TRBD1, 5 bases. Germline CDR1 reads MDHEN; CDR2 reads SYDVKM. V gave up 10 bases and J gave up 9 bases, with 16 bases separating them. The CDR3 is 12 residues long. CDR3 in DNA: TGTGCCACCCGGGACGGATCTCGGCCCCAGCATTTT. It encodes CATRDGSRPQHF.

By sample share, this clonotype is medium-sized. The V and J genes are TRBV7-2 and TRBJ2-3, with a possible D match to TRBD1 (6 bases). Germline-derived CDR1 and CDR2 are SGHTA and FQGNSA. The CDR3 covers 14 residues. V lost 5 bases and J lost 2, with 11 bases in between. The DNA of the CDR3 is TGTGCCAGCAGCACTTGGACAGTCACAGATACGCAGTATTTT. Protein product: CASSTWTVTDTQYF.

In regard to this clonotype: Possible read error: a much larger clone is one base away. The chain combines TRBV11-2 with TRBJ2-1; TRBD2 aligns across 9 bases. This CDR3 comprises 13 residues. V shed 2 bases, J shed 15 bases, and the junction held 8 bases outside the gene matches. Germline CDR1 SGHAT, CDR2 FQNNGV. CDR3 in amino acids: CASSLLAGPERFF. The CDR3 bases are TGTGCCAGCAGCTTACTAGCGGGACCAGAGAGGTTCTTC.

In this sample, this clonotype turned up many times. In DNA, the CDR3 is TGCGCCAGCAGCCAAGATGTTGACCAAGAGACCCAGTACTTC. Encoded protein: CASSQDVDQETQYF. The rearrangement uses TRBV4-1 and TRBJ2-5; D remains ambiguous. Trimming pared 0 bases from V and 0 bases from J, leaving 5 bases between. The CDR3 contains 14 residues. CDR1 and CDR2 (germline): MGHRA, YSYEKL.

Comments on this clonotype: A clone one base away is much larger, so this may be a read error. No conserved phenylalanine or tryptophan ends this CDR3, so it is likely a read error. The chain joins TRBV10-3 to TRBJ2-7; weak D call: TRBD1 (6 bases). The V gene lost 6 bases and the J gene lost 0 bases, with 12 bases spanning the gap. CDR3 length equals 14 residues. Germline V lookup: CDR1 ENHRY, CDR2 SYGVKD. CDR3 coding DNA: TGTGCCATCAGAGACAGGACGAGCTCCTACGAGCAGTACCTC. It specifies CAIRDRTSSYEQYL.

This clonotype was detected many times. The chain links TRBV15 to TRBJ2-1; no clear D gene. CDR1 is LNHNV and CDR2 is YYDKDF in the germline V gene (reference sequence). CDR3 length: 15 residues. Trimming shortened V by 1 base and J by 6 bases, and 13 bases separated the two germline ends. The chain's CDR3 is CATSRGLGSGNEQFF. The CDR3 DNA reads TGTGCCACCAGCAGAGGACTGGGGTCTGGCAATGAGCAGTTCTTC.

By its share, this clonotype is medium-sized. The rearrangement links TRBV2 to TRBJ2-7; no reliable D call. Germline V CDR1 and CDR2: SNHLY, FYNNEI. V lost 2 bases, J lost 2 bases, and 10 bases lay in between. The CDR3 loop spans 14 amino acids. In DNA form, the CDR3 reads TGTGCCAGCAGTGAAACGGCCAGGCCCTACGAGCAGTACTTC. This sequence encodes CASSETARPYEQYF.